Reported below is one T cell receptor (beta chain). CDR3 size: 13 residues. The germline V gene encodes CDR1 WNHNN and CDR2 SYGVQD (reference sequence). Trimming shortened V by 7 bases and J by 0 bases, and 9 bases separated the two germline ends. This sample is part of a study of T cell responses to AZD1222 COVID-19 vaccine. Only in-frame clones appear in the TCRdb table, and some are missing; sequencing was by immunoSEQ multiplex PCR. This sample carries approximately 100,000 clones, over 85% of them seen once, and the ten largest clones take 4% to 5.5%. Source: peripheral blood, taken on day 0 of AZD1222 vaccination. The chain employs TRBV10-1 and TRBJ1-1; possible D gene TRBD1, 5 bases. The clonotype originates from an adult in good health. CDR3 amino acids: CASKDKLNTEAFF. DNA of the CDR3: TGCGCCAGCAAGGACAAGTTGAACACTGAAGCTTTCTTT.